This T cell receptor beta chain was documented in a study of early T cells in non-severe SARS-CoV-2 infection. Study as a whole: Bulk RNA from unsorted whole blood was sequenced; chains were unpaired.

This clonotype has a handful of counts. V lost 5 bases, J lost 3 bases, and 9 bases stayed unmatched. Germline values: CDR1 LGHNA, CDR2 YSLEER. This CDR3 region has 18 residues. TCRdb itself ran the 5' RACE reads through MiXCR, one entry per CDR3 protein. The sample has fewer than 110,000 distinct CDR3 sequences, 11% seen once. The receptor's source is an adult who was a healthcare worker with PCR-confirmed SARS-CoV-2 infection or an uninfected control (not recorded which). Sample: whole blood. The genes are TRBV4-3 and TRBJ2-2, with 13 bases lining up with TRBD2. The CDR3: CASSARLAGGRYTGELFF. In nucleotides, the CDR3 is TGCGCCAGCAGCGCCCGACTAGCGGGAGGCAGGTACACCGGGGAGCTGTTTTTT.